The present entry profiles one T cell receptor beta chain with its context. Per germline, CDR1 SGHTA and CDR2 FQGTGA. The CDR3 length is 15 residues. After removal of 2 bases from V and 5 bases from J, the junction contained 3 bases not matched to a gene. How the authors handled the data: Nucleated cell number was recorded as an estimate derived from reference gene primer amplification. The assay was immunoSEQ multiplex PCR, and TCRdb's table has in-frame clones only and misses some. V, J and clone size are taken as reported in that table, and D and trimming were inferred from the DNA itself. The data show around 380,000 clones, 80% to 90% seen once. Participants were aged roughly 18 to 89 years from more than 20 US areas. Membership in each cohort depended on participant-reported clinical history. Recovered Cohort 3 donors showed two negative PCRs, clearance, or symptom resolution. The data derive from a study of blood T cell repertoires in COVID-19.

The chain employs TRBV7-3 and TRBJ1-6, with 7 bases aligning to TRBD1. Material: PBMCs or T cells enriched from blood (not recorded which). The sequence derives from a man younger than 40 who had recovered from COVID-19. Written as DNA, the CDR3 is TGTGCCAGCAGCTTACTCGACAGGGATAATTCACCCCTCCACTTT. Its protein product is CASSLLDRDNSPLHF.